This section outlines one T cell receptor beta chain sequence together with its context. The table lists this clonotype with many counts. What antigen it recognizes has not been identified. No much larger clone exists at a distance of one base, and base qualities are not known. The sequencer listed for this sample is Illumina HiSeq 2500. TCR beta libraries were prepared by quantitative 5'-RACE with molecular barcodes. The paper's processing steps were these. A new computational method based on a probabilistic model of VDJ rearrangement was used to identify disease-linked TCR variants. The public reads were reprocessed in TCRdb via fastp at Q25 and MiXCR, keeping in-frame beta chains. Rows matching on CDR3 protein sequence are summarized as one entry with the most common DNA and genes. The V and J calls follow TCRdb's processing rather than the paper's. This sample is represented by some 250,000 distinct CDR3 sequences; around 9.1% of them were singletons. The biggest ten clones account for around 7% of the sample.

The record originates from a study of CD8 T cells in ankylosing spondylitis (dated by TCRdb to 2015 to 2018). Study-level background: The study profiled T cell receptor beta repertoires in healthy donors and ankylosing spondylitis patients to find disease-linked TCR variants. The full study cohort was made up of under 30 ankylosing spondylitis patients and roughly 98 healthy donors. Samples of peripheral blood were taken, and for ankylosing spondylitis patients, synovial fluid was collected as well.

What the research found in general, with its limitations: In peripheral blood, the disease-linked clones were found at relatively low frequencies and had a CD8+ phenotype. A TCR beta motif made up of several highly homologous amino acid variants appeared to be characteristic of blood from ankylosing spondylitis patients. The disease-linked clones were reported to be significantly enriched in matched synovial fluid samples from ankylosing spondylitis patients. Some motif variants were previously reported in synovial fluid and blood of reactive arthritis patients, suggesting common disease-initiation mechanisms.

The CDR1 and CDR2 encoded by the germline V gene are SGDLS and YYNGEE. Including cysteine and phenylalanine, the CDR3 has 16 amino acids. Only CDR3 DNA remains: 48 bases, in frame from the first base. Germline trimming: 0 bases from V, 8 bases from J; junction bases outside gene matches: 11. Sequencing was performed on blood, either unsorted or a sorted T cell fraction (not recorded which). Here the chain combines TRBV9 and TRBJ2-1, with 7 central nucleotides matching TRBD1. This clonotype was sampled from a male donor with ankylosing spondylitis or in good health (not recorded which). The DNA sequence reads TGTGCCAGCAGCGTAGACCCCTTTATAACAGGGGATGAGCAGTTCTTC. Its translation is CASSVDPFITGDEQFF.